This entry lists 23 T cell receptor beta chains sequenced from one sample in a study of T cell repertoires in cytomegalovirus infection (dated by TCRdb to about 2019). Data came from an Illumina HiSeq 1500. The public reads were reprocessed in TCRdb via fastp at Q25 and MiXCR, keeping in-frame beta chains. Rows matching on CDR3 protein sequence are summarized as one entry with the most common DNA and genes. In this sample the table shows approximately 150,000 distinct CDR3 sequences, 17% of which occur a single time. The biggest ten clones account for roughly a sixth of the sample. The sequenced material came from CD8+ T cells from PBMCs. The source of these receptors is a human donor in good health (CMV status not recorded). Some clones in this sample may be carry-over from other donors' samples.

This chain uses TRBV11-1 with TRBJ2-7, with 7 bases lining up with TRBD1. J lost 5 bases, V lost 6 bases, and 7 bases had no gene match. CDR1 is SGHAT, CDR2 FQDESV, per germline (reference sequence). The CDR3 has 13 amino acids. The DNA for the CDR3 is TGTGCCAGCAGAATCGACAGGGACCACGAGCAGTACTTC. Translated: CASRIDRDHEQYF.

The V call is TRBV14, the J call TRBJ2-1, with D unclear. Germline V gene sequence: CDR1 SGHDN, CDR2 FVKESK. Trimming stripped 1 base from V and 9 bases from J, with 16 bases between. The CDR3 contains 15 residues. CDR3 sequence: CASSQGRALFGEQFF. The CDR3 coding sequence is TGTGCCAGCAGCCAAGGGCGTGCACTGTTTGGTGAGCAGTTCTTC.

CDR3 residues: CASSNHEQYF. The DNA of the CDR3 is TGTGCCAGTAGTAACCATGAGCAGTACTTC. This chain uses TRBV19 with TRBJ2-7, with D unclear. Germline CDR1 is LNHDA and CDR2 is SQIVND (reference sequence). Trimming pared 4 bases from V and 7 bases from J, leaving 5 bases between. This CDR3 has 10 amino acids.

The chain recombines TRBV7-4 with TRBJ1-3; unclear D gene. Germline CDR1 and CDR2: SGHVT and SQSDAQ. Trimming pared 2 bases from V and 4 bases from J, leaving 9 bases between. The CDR3 consists of 14 residues. The CDR3 protein is CASSLQGYGNTIYF. The CDR3 DNA sequence: TGTGCCAGCAGCTTACAAGGGTACGGAAACACCATATATTTT.

This chain joins TRBV7-2 and TRBJ2-1, with a weak D call TRBD1 (5 bases). The CDR3 sequence is 15 residues long. V was pared by 5 bases and J by 0 bases, with 11 bases between. Germline V gene sequence: CDR1 SGHTA, CDR2 FQGNSA. The CDR3 coding sequence is TGTGCCAGCAGCCCAGGGATCGACTCCTACAATGAGCAGTTCTTC. Residues: CASSPGIDSYNEQFF.

The sample holds many counts of this clonotype. This chain connects TRBV7-3 to TRBJ2-7, with D perhaps TRBD2 (6 bases). The germline CDR1 and CDR2 sequences are SGHTA and FQGTGA. This CDR3 is built from 15 residues. The V end lost 1 base, the J end lost 1 base, and 11 bases lay between the germline ends. The DNA of the CDR3 is TGTGCCAGCAGCTTAAGGAGGGCCCCATCCTACGAGCAGTACTTC. Residues: CASSLRRAPSYEQYF.

The V call is TRBV6-2 or TRBV6-3, the J call TRBJ1-1; D gene uncertain. This CDR3 is built from 13 residues. The ends were cut back, 6 bases at V and 0 bases at J, with 8 bases in the middle. Germline V lookup: CDR1 MNHEY, CDR2 SVGEGT. The CDR3 here is CASSVWVNTEAFF. Written as DNA, the CDR3 is TGTGCCAGCAGCGTGTGGGTGAACACTGAAGCTTTCTTT.

This clonotype turned up a few times. This rearrangement joins TRBV28 to TRBJ2-5; 8 bases line up with TRBD2. There are 15 residues in the CDR3. Per germline, CDR1 MDHEN and CDR2 SYDVKM. V shed 8 bases, J shed 0 bases, and the junction held 8 bases outside the gene matches. This CDR3 is CASDPGGGHQETQYF. The CDR3, as DNA: TGTGCCAGCGACCCCGGGGGGGGACACCAAGAGACCCAGTACTTC.

The CDR3 is CASRDAISPLHF. The CDR3 DNA is TGTGCCAGCCGGGATGCCATATCACCCCTCCACTTT. The genes are TRBV7-2 and TRBJ1-6; D uncertain. Germline lookup yields CDR1 SGHTA and CDR2 FQGNSA. V was cut by 8 bases and J by 10 bases, with 12 bases left in between. The CDR3 length is 12 residues.

The CDR3 sequence is CASSVDGREANYGYTF. In DNA, the CDR3 is TGTGCCAGCAGCGTAGACGGTCGAGAAGCTAACTATGGCTACACCTTC. This chain connects TRBV9 to TRBJ1-2; D call uncertain. V lost 0 bases and J 0 bases, leaving 12 bases between the germline ends. This CDR3 is 16 amino acids long. The V gene's germline CDR1 is SGDLS and CDR2 YYNGEE.

This chain joins TRBV6-2 or TRBV6-3 and TRBJ2-3, with 8 bases lining up with TRBD1. Trimming at V came to 2 bases and at J to 4 bases, leaving 5 bases not matched to a gene. This CDR3 has 15 amino acids. Germline-derived CDR1 and CDR2 are MNHEY and SVGEGT. CDR3 amino acids: CASSYPRTGPDTQYF. CDR3 DNA: TGTGCCAGCAGTTACCCCAGGACAGGGCCAGATACGCAGTATTTT.

The V and J genes are TRBV24-1 and TRBJ2-7; 7 positions agree with TRBD1. V shed 7 bases and J 0 bases; nucleotides not matched to a gene: 5. The CDR3 sequence is 14 residues long. CDR1 is KGHDR, CDR2 SFDVKD, per germline. CDR3 nucleotides: TGTGCCACCAGAGGGGACAGCAGCTCCTACGAGCAGTACTTC. It translates to CATRGDSSSYEQYF.

The table lists this clonotype with many counts. The V call is TRBV7-9, the J call TRBJ2-1, with D uncertain. This CDR3 is 13 amino acids long. Germline lookup yields CDR1 SEHNR and CDR2 FQNEAQ (reference sequence). V gave up 0 bases and J gave up 6 bases, with 6 bases separating them. CDR3 DNA sequence: TGTGCCAGCAGCTTAGCTTTGGGCAATGAGCAGTTCTTC. Its translation: CASSLALGNEQFF.

This clonotype came up a few times. The chain combines TRBV7-8 with TRBJ1-3; possible D gene TRBD1, 6 bases. Trimming removed 5 bases from V and 0 bases from J, with 11 bases in between. The CDR3 extends over 15 amino acids. Germline values: CDR1 SGHVS, CDR2 FQNEAQ. CDR3 protein: CASSPDRFSGNTIYF. The CDR3 DNA is TGTGCCAGCAGCCCGGACAGATTCTCTGGAAACACCATATATTTT.

This clonotype has just a few counts. The V gene is TRBV4-2, the J gene TRBJ2-5; D is possibly TRBD2 (6 bases). The CDR3 loop spans 14 amino acids. Trimming left V 5 bases short and J 1 base short, with 11 bases between. Germline lookup yields CDR1 LGHNA and CDR2 YNFKEQ. CDR3 loop: CASSAGTRQETQYF. CDR3 nucleotide sequence: TGTGCCAGCAGCGCCGGGACTCGCCAAGAGACCCAGTACTTC.

The chain is built from TRBV7-8 and TRBJ2-1, with 11 bases identical to TRBD2. With 1 base clipped from V and 10 bases from J, the junction kept 15 bases outside the gene matches. The CDR3 runs to 18 residues. Germline V gives CDR1 SGHVS, CDR2 FQNEAQ. CDR3 DNA sequence: TGTGCCAGCAGCTTAGTAACTAGCGGGGGTACCCTCTTTAGGGAGCAGTTCTTC. It yields the protein CASSLVTSGGTLFREQFF.

This clonotype was detected a few times. The CDR3 bases are TGTGCCAGCAGCGCCTCCGGGACTAGCGGGAGCTATGAGCAGTTCTTC. Translation: CASSASGTSGSYEQFF. This sequence joins TRBV7-3 and TRBJ2-1; 14 bases agree with TRBD2. Germline values: CDR1 SGHTA, CDR2 FQGTGA. V was clipped by 5 bases and J by 8 bases; unmatched bases: 8. This CDR3 region has 16 residues.

Only a few counts were recorded for this clonotype. The rearrangement uses TRBV24-1 and TRBJ2-1; D perhaps matches TRBD1 (5 bases). The V and J ends lost 5 bases and 5 bases respectively, with 9 bases between them. CDR1 and CDR2 from the germline V gene are KGHDR and SFDVKD. This CDR3 has 13 residues. The CDR3 loop reads CATSVGDNNEQFF. The CDR3 DNA follows: TGTGCCACCAGTGTAGGGGATAACAATGAGCAGTTCTTC.

This sequence joins TRBV5-4 and TRBJ2-5; D may be TRBD2 (5 bases). Per germline, CDR1 SGHNT and CDR2 YYREEE (reference sequence). V was clipped by 5 bases and J by 1 base, with 12 bases between them. This CDR3 contains 14 residues. CDR3 bases: TGTGCCAGCAGTTTACCGGGATCCCAAGAGACCCAGTACTTC. This encodes CASSLPGSQETQYF.

J is TRBJ2-1 and V is TRBV5-1; no reliable D call. V shed 5 bases and J shed 15 bases, with 15 bases lying between them. The V gene's germline CDR1 is SGHRS and CDR2 YFSETQ. The CDR3 totals 11 residues. The CDR3, as DNA: TGCGCCAGCAGTTCTCCGGGCGACGCGTTCTTC. This gives the protein CASSSPGDAFF.

This chain uses TRBV7-9 with TRBJ1-4; 10 positions agree with TRBD1. V lost 5 bases, J lost 6 bases, and 3 bases stayed unmatched. The CDR3 length is 14 residues. Looked up from germline, CDR1 is SEHNR and CDR2 is FQNEAQ (reference sequence). The CDR3 DNA sequence: TGTGCCAGCAGCGGGGACAGGGGTTATGAAAAACTGTTTTTT. Protein product: CASSGDRGYEKLFF.

The J gene is TRBJ2-2, the V gene TRBV12-3 or TRBV12-4, with 7 nucleotides matching TRBD2. V was clipped by 4 bases and J by 0 bases; unmatched bases: 11. The CDR3 is 18 residues long. The CDR3 DNA sequence: TGTGCCAGCAGTTCAGACATACTAGCGTTAGCGAACACCGGGGAGCTGTTTTTT. This codes for CASSSDILALANTGELFF.

This clonotype was counted at least ten times. The chain is built from TRBV7-2 and TRBJ1-5, with D perhaps matching TRBD1 (6 bases). Germline loops: CDR1 SGHTA, CDR2 FQGNSA. The V gene lost 5 bases and the J gene lost 0 bases, with 20 bases spanning the gap. The length of the CDR3 is 18 residues. The CDR3 spells CASSPRPQGSYSNQPQHF. CDR3 nucleotide sequence: TGTGCCAGCAGCCCCAGACCACAGGGTTCTTATAGCAATCAGCCCCAGCATTTT.